This T cell receptor beta chain comes out of a study of blood T cell repertoires in COVID-19. As processed by the authors: Reference gene primers were amplified, and this amplification served to estimate nucleated cell counts. Here immunoSEQ multiplex PCR was the method, and the copy in TCRdb shows in-frame clones only, minus some. V and J calls and clone size are copied from that table; D and trimming were computed from the DNA. The sample lists about 80,000 clones, 70% to 90% occurring once. Sequencing was done on a sample of peripheral blood. The TCR originated in an elderly man with active or convalescent COVID-19.

CDR3: CASSDLGVNQPQHF. The CDR3 DNA is TGCGCCAGCAGTGATTTAGGGGTAAATCAGCCCCAGCATTTT. The chain employs TRBV10-2 and TRBJ1-5; perhaps TRBD1 as D (5 bases). This CDR3 contains 14 residues. CDR1 and CDR2 (germline): WSHSY, SAAADI. The V end lost 3 bases, the J end lost 4 bases, and 10 bases lay between the germline ends.